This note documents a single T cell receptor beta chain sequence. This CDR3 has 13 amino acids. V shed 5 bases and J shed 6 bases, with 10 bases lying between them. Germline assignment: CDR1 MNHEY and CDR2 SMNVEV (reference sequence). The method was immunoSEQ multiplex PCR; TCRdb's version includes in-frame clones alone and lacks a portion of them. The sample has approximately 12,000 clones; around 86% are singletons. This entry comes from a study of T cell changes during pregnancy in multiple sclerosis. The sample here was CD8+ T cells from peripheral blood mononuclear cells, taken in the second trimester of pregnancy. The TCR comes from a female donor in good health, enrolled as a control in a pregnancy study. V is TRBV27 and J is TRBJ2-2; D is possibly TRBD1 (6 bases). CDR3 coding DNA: TGTGCCAGCAGTGTCAGGGGTGCCGGGGAGCTGTTTTTT. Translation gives CASSVRGAGELFF.